Shown below are 17 T cell receptor beta chains from a single sample sequenced in a study of T cell responses to AZD1222 COVID-19 vaccine. Libraries were prepared by immunoSEQ multiplex PCR; TCRdb keeps only in-frame clonotypes and omits some of them. The sample lists more than 60,000 clones; about four fifths were seen once. The input for sequencing was peripheral blood, taken 28 days after the second AZD1222 dose. Source of these receptors: an adult who received the AZD1222 COVID-19 vaccine.

The chain employs TRBV19 and TRBJ1-5; D is unresolved. This CDR3 has 16 residues. V was pared by 1 base and J by 8 bases, with 18 bases between. Germline V lookup: CDR1 LNHDA, CDR2 SQIVND (reference sequence). The CDR3 loop is CASSIVPRPPGKPQHF. The DNA of the CDR3 is TGTGCCAGTAGTATAGTCCCCCGGCCCCCGGGCAAGCCCCAGCATTTT. Together with reference TRBV19 and TRBJ1-5, the CDR3 gives the full variable domain: DGGITQSPKYLFRKEGQNVTLSCEQNLNHDAMYWYRQDPGQGLRLIYYSQIVNDFQKGDIAEGYSVSREKKESFPLTVTSAQKNPTAFYLCASSIVPRPPGKPQHFGDGTRLSIL.

A single count supports this clone. The CDR3 reads CASSQEGLAGGPNTGELFF. The CDR3 DNA reads as TGTGCCAGCAGCCAAGAGGGACTAGCGGGAGGGCCGAACACCGGGGAGCTGTTTTTT. The chain recombines TRBV4-2 with TRBJ2-2, with 16 bases matching TRBD2. The CDR3 loop spans 19 amino acids. With 0 bases clipped from V and 0 bases from J, the junction kept 1 base outside the gene matches. The germline gives CDR1 LGHNA, CDR2 YNFKEQ.

The V call is TRBV9, the J call TRBJ2-1, with D tentatively TRBD2 (5 bases). Germline CDR1 reads SGDLS; CDR2 reads YYNGEE. This CDR3 comprises 16 residues. The ends were cut back, 1 base at V and 0 bases at J, with 11 bases in the middle. The CDR3 DNA sequence: TGTGCCAGCAGCGTACGGGAACAGTCCTCCTACAATGAGCAGTTCTTC. This sequence encodes CASSVREQSSYNEQFF.

The rearrangement joins TRBV6-5 to TRBJ1-1; TRBD1 agrees at 8 bases. The CDR3 sequence is 14 residues long. From germline, CDR1 is MNHEY and CDR2 SVGAGI. The trim removed 6 bases at V and 0 bases at J, leaving 3 bases unmatched. The CDR3 coding sequence is TGTGCCAGCAGGCAACAGGGGGTGAACACTGAAGCTTTCTTT. It translates to CASRQQGVNTEAFF.

J is TRBJ2-2 and V is TRBV6-5; 7 bases line up with TRBD1. Germline V gene sequence: CDR1 MNHEY, CDR2 SVGAGI. This CDR3 has 15 amino acids. Trimming removed 5 bases from V and 4 bases from J; junction bases left unmatched: 7. The DNA for the CDR3 is TGTGCCAGCAGTCCGAGACAGGGTAGCACCGGGGAGCTGTTTTTT. Amino acids: CASSPRQGSTGELFF.

The V gene is TRBV10-2, the J gene TRBJ2-1; 8 bases align to TRBD2. Trimming at V came to 7 bases and at J to 7 bases, leaving 6 bases not matched to a gene. The germline V gene encodes CDR1 WSHSY and CDR2 SAAADI. The CDR3 contains 13 residues. In DNA, the CDR3 is TGCGCCAGCAAGCGGGAGACTTCGAATGAGCAGTTCTTC. As protein: CASKRETSNEQFF.

The chain combines TRBV19 with TRBJ2-3, with D uncertain. CDR3 length: 13 residues. Germline V gene lookup returns CDR1 LNHDA and CDR2 SQIVND (reference sequence). V shed 3 bases and J shed 9 bases, with 13 bases lying between them. The CDR3 bases are TGTGCCAGTAGTATCCAAAGCCAGAGCACGCAGTATTTT. Translating gives CASSIQSQSTQYF.

This chain uses TRBV9 with TRBJ2-5, with 8 bases aligning to TRBD1. Germline V CDR1 and CDR2: SGDLS, YYNGEE. The CDR3 consists of 15 residues. After removal of 3 bases from V and 3 bases from J, the junction contained 7 bases not matched to a gene. In nucleotides, the CDR3 is TGTGCCAGCAGCGCCGTGGGGACAGGTGAAGAGACCCAGTACTTC. It encodes CASSAVGTGEETQYF. Combining the CDR3 with reference TRBV9 and TRBJ2-5 gives the whole variable domain DSGVTQTPKHLITATGQRVTLRCSPRSGDLSVYWYQQSLDQGLQFLIQYYNGEERAKGNILERFSAQQFPDLHSELNLSSLELGDSALYFCASSAVGTGEETQYFGPGTRLLVL.

V usage is TRBV7-2 and J usage is TRBJ2-7, with 12 positions matching TRBD2. CDR1 is SGHTA, CDR2 FQGNSA, per germline. There are 14 residues in the CDR3. The V gene end was trimmed by 5 bases and the J gene end by 4 bases; junction bases not matched to a gene: 3. CDR3 sequence reads: CASSPGTSGYEQYF. The CDR3 DNA sequence: TGTGCCAGCAGCCCCGGGACTAGCGGGTACGAGCAGTACTTC.

The DNA of the CDR3 is TGTGCCACCAGTGACCCAAAGACTAGCGGGAGGGCCGGGGAGACCCAGTACTTC. Its protein product is CATSDPKTSGRAGETQYF. The rearrangement uses TRBV24-1 and TRBJ2-5; 14 bases are shared with TRBD2. The CDR3 consists of 18 residues. Germline CDR1 reads KGHDR; CDR2 reads SFDVKD. V lost 4 bases to trimming and J lost 5 bases; unmatched junction nucleotides: 11.

The chain is built from TRBV9 and TRBJ1-1, with no clear D. The ends were cut back, 0 bases at V and 2 bases at J, with 5 bases in the middle. In germline, CDR1 is SGDLS, CDR2 YYNGEE. The length of the CDR3 is 13 residues. The CDR3 DNA reads as TGTGCCAGCAGCGTAGCCTCCAACACTGAAGCTTTCTTT. Protein sequence: CASSVASNTEAFF.

The genes are TRBV11-2 and TRBJ2-1; TRBD2 aligns across 11 bases. The germline CDR1 and CDR2 sequences are SGHAT and FQNNGV. The length of the CDR3 is 18 residues. With V trimmed by 2 bases and J by 6 bases, 12 bases remained unmatched. CDR3 sequence: CASSLLRLAGGSGNEQFF. DNA for the CDR3: TGTGCCAGCAGCTTATTAAGGCTAGCGGGAGGATCCGGCAATGAGCAGTTCTTC.

This clone has only one observation. The chain employs TRBV27 and TRBJ1-4, with 7 bases aligning to TRBD1. The CDR3 sequence is 14 residues long. Trimming at V came to 0 bases and at J to 6 bases, leaving 1 base not matched to a gene. Germline values: CDR1 MNHEY, CDR2 SMNVEV (reference sequence). CDR3: CASSLSRGHEKLFF. CDR3 coding DNA: TGTGCCAGCAGTTTATCAAGGGGGCATGAAAAACTGTTTTTT.

This clone was recorded once. The CDR3 here is CASSLQGWAGNTIYF. Here the CDR3 DNA reads TGTGCCAGCAGCTTACAGGGGTGGGCTGGAAACACCATATATTTT. The chain links TRBV7-8 to TRBJ1-3, with TRBD1 as a possible D gene (6 bases). V was shortened by 2 bases and J by 2 bases, with 10 bases between the two germline ends. Germline loops: CDR1 SGHVS, CDR2 FQNEAQ. The CDR3 sequence is 15 residues long.

This rearrangement joins TRBV21-1 to TRBJ1-6; the tabulated D call, TRBD1, remains unverified against the DNA. TRBV21-1 is labeled a pseudogene. This CDR3 is 18 amino acids long. The CDR3 region is CASTVTEDSRNKNSPLHF. The CDR3 nucleotides read TGTGCCAGCACCGTTACCGAGGACAGCCGAAATAAAAATTCACCCCTCCACTTT.

This chain links TRBV7-2 with TRBJ1-2; the D is unclear. CDR3 length equals 15 residues. Trimming pared 1 base from V and 8 bases from J, leaving 17 bases between. From germline, CDR1 is SGHTA and CDR2 FQGNSA. CDR3: CASSLGTGTAIGYTF. The CDR3 coding sequence is TGTGCCAGCAGCTTAGGGACGGGTACGGCTATAGGCTACACCTTC.

This clone is a singleton in its sample. Compared with germline, one end of the junction differs, possibly owing to a read error. The chain carries TRBV4-1 and TRBJ1-2; D gene ambiguous. This CDR3 has 15 amino acids. Germline V gives CDR1 MGHRA, CDR2 YSYEKL. The CDR3 nucleotides read TGCGCCAGCAGTCAAGTGGGCAAGGGTGACTATGGCTACACCTTC. Protein sequence: CASSQVGKGDYGYTF.